This TCR beta chain was recorded in a study of T cell responses to AZD1222 COVID-19 vaccine. Overall study results and limits: Donors, mostly white British, included more females; clonal diversity was possibly underestimated. Rises in breadth and depth of Spike-specific TCRs came after two AZD1222 doses. Among AZD1222 vaccinees, only 5 to 7 were seropositive at baseline. Regions 160-218 and 743-854 held dominance among vaccine-associated CD4 TCRs, which spanned spike.

Trimming removed 4 bases from V and 3 bases from J, with 14 bases in between. Germline V CDR1 and CDR2: SGHNT, YYREEE (reference sequence). The CDR3 length is 14 residues. Details on this clone: The antigen is unknown.

Assay: immunoSEQ multiplex PCR; the TCRdb copy retains only in-frame clones and omits some. The sample lists about 92,000 clones, roughly 93% occurring once. The sample in question was peripheral blood, obtained on day 0 of AZD1222 vaccination. This chain joins TRBV5-4 and TRBJ2-7; D tentatively reads TRBD1 or TRBD2 (5 bases each). The TCR originated in an adult in good health. CDR3 loop: CASSIRDGHYEQYF. The CDR3 DNA is TGTGCCAGCAGCATCCGGGACGGACACTACGAGCAGTACTTC.